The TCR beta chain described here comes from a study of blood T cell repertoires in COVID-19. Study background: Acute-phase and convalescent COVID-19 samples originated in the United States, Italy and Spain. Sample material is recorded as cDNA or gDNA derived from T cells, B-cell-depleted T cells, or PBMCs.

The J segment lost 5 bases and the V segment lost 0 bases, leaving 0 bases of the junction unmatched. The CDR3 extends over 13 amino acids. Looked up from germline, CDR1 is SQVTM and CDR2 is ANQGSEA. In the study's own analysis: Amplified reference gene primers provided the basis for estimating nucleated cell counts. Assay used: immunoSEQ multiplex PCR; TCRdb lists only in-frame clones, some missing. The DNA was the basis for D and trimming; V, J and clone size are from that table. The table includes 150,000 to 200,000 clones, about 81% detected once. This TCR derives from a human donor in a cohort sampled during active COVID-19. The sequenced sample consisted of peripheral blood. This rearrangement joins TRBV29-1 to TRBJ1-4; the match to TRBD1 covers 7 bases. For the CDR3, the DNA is TGCAGCGTTGAAGAAGGGGGCAATGAAAAACTGTTTTTT. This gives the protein CSVEEGGNEKLFF.